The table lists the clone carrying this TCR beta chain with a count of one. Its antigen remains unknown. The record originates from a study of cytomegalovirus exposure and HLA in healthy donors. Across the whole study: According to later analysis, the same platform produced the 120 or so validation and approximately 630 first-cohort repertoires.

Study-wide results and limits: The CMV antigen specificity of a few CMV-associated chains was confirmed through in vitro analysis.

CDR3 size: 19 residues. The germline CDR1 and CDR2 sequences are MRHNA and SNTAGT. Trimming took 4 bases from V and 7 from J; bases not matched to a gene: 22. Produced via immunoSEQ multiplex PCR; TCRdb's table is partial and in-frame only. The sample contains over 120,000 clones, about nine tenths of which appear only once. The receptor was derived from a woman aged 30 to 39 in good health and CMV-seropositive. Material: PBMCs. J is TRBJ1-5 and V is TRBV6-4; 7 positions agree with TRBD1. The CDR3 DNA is TGTGCCAGCAGTGCTGTTGCCAACCGCATCGACAGGGAAGGGCAGCCCCAGCATTTT. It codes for CASSAVANRIDREGQPQHF.